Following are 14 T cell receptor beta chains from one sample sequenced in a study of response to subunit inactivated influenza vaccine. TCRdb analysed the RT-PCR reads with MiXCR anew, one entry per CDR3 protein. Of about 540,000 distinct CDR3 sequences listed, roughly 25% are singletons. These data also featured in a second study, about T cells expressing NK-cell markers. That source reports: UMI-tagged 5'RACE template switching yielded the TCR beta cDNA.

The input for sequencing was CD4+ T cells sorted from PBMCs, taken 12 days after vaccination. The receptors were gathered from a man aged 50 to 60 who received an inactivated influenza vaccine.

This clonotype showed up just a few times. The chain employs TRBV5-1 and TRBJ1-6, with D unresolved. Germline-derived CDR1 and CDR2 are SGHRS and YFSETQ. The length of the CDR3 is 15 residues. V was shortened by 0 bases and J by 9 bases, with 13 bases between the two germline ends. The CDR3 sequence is CASSLAPGEVSPLHF. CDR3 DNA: TGCGCCAGCAGCTTGGCCCCCGGCGAGGTTTCACCCCTCCACTTT.

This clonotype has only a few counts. CDR3 protein: CASRWDSGMETQYF. For the CDR3, the DNA is TGTGCCAGCAGGTGGGACAGCGGGATGGAGACCCAGTACTTC. The chain joins TRBV6-2 or TRBV6-3 to TRBJ2-5; the D gene could be TRBD1 or TRBD2 (7 bases each). Between the trimmed V and J ends, which lost 6 bases and 5 bases, there was a span of 16 bases. Germline lookup yields CDR1 MNHEY and CDR2 SVGEGT. The CDR3 loop spans 14 amino acids.

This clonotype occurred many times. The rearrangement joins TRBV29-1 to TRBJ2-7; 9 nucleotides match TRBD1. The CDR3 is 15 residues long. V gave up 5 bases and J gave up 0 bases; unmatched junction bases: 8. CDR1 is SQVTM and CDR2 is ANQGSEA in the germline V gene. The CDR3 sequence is CSVLTGGPLSYEQYF. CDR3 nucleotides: TGCAGCGTTCTAACAGGGGGCCCCCTCTCCTACGAGCAGTACTTC.

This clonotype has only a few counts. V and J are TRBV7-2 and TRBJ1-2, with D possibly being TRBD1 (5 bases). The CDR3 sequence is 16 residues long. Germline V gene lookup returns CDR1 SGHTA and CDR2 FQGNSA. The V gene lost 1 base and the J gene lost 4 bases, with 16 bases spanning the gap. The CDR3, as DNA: TGTGCCAGCAGCTTAGGGATCTTGCCCGGGACCTATGGCTACACCTTC. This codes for CASSLGILPGTYGYTF.

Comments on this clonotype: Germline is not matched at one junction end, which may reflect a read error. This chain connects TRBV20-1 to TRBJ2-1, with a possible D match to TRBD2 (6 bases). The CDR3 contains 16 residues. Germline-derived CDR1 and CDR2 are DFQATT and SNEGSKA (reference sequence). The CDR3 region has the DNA TGCTGTGCTAGAGATGCGGTAGCGGCTACGGGCAATGAGCAGTTCTTC. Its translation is CCARDAVAATGNEQFF.

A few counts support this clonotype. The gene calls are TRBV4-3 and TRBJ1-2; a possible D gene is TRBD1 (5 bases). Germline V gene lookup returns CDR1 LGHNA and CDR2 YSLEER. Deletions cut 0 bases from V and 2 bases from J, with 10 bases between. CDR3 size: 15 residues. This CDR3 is CASSQEWEGNYGYTF. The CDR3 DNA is TGCGCCAGCAGCCAAGAATGGGAGGGGAACTATGGCTACACCTTC.

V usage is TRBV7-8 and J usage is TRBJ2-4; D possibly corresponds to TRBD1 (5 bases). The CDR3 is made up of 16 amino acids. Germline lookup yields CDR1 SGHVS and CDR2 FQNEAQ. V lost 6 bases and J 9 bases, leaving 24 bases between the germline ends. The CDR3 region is CASRPTARSGVGIQYF. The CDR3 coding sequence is TGTGCCAGCAGACCGACAGCACGCTCTGGGGTTGGCATTCAGTACTTC.

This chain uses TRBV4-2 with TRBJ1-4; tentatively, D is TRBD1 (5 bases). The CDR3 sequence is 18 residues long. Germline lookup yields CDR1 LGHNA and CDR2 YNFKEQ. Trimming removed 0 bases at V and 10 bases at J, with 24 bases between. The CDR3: CASSQEGQVWGSAVKLFF. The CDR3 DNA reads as TGTGCCAGCAGCCAAGAGGGGCAGGTCTGGGGCTCGGCGGTAAAACTGTTTTTT.

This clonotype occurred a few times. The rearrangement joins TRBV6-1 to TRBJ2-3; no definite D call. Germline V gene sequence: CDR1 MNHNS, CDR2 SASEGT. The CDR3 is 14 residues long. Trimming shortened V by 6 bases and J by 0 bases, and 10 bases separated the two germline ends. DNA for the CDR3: TGTGCCAGCAGATCACAATCTAGCACAGATACGCAGTATTTT. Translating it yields CASRSQSSTDTQYF.

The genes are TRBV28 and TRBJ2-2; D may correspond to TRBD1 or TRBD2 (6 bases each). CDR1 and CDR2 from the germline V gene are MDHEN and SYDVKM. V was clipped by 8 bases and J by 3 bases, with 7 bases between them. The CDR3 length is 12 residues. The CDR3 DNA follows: TGTGCCAGCGGGGGGCACACCGGGGAGCTGTTTTTT. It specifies CASGGHTGELFF.

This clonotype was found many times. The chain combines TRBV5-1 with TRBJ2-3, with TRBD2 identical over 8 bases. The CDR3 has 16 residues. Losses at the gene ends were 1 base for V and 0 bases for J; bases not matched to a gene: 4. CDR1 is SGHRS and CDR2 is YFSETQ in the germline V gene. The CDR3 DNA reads TGCGCCAGCAGCTTGCCAACTAGCGGTAGCACAGATACGCAGTATTTT. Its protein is CASSLPTSGSTDTQYF.

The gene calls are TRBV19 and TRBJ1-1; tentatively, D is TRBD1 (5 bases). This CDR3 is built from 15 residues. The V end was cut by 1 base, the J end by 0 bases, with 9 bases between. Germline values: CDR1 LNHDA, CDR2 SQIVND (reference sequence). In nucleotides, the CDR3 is TGTGCCAGTAGTATAGCTACAGGCATGAACACTGAAGCTTTCTTT. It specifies CASSIATGMNTEAFF.

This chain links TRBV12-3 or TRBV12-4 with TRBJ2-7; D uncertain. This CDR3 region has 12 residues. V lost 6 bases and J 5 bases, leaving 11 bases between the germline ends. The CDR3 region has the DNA TGTGCCAGCAGCCTAGAGATTCACGAGCAGTACTTC. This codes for CASSLEIHEQYF.

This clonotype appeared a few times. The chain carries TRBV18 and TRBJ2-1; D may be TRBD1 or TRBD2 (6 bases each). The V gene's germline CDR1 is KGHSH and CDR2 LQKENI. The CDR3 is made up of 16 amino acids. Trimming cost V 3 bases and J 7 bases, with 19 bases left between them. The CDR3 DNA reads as TGTGCCAGCTCACCCCCTAGGGGGGTTCTGGTAAATGAGCAGTTCTTC. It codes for CASSPPRGVLVNEQFF.